This T cell receptor beta chain was found in a study of tumor-infiltrating lymphocytes in primary liver carcinoma. Taking about 18-31 mg of unsorted bulk tissue, the authors co-extracted RNA and DNA. With roughly 540 ng total RNA as template and a constant-region primer, TCR beta cDNA was made. Three nested multiplex PCR rounds, a slightly modified ARM-PCR, produced the libraries for TCR beta. PCR rounds one and two used TRBV1-TRBV30 forward primers with a C-beta reverse primer for about 11 cycles each. TCRdb called the multiplex PCR reads again in MiXCR, with one record for every CDR3 protein. The sample includes roughly 20,000 distinct CDR3 sequences, 79% of them seen just once. The study, taken as a whole, reports: It was tumor-adjacent and tumor-blood pairs that overlapped less than tumor region pairs did.

As for this clonotype: The antigen remains undetermined. A read error may produce the germline difference seen at one junction end.

The germline gives CDR1 LGHNA, CDR2 YNFKEQ. The CDR3 spans 18 residues. The sequence derives from a woman aged 25 to 39 with primary liver carcinoma and hepatitis B virus infection. What was sequenced was liver tumor tissue from sampling region 4. Documented subset: tumor region T4, right-lateral pole. The chain links TRBV4-2 to TRBJ2-7, with D maybe TRBD1 (6 bases). Here the CDR3 DNA reads TGTGCTAGCAGCCAGGAACACCTAGGACAGAGGGGACCGCGCGATCAGTACTTC. Encoded protein: CASSQEHLGQRGPRDQYF.